This is a list of T cell receptor beta chains from one sample in a study of blood T cell repertoires in COVID-19. Using immunoSEQ multiplex PCR, the repertoire was profiled, and TCRdb retains in-frame clones only, with some absent. The sample lists 250,000 or so clones; around 89% were seen once. Source material: peripheral blood. Receptors were obtained from a woman in her thirties or forties who had recovered from COVID-19. Both conserved end residues are part of each CDR3. The order of the fields is J gene, D gene, V gene, clone size, CDR3 length, CDR3 protein, CDR3 DNA. D genes are given only for firm matches. The listing skips clone size in some rows; elsewhere it reads once, few, many or a size class.

>TRBJ2-1|TRBD2|TRBV19|-|17
CASQPSGRSRSYNEQFF
TGTGCCAGTCAGCCTAGCGGGAGGTCCCGCTCCTACAATGAGCAGTTCTTC
>TRBJ2-3|TRBD1|TRBV5-8|once|16
CASSLGQGQGTDTQYF
TGTGCCAGCAGCTTGGGACAGGGTCAGGGTACAGATACGCAGTATTTT
>TRBJ2-3|TRBD1|TRBV4-2|-|17
CASSPEGGGPNTDTQYF
TGTGCCAGCAGCCCCGAAGGGGGCGGGCCTAACACAGATACGCAGTATTTT
>TRBJ2-5|TRBD2|TRBV7-9|-|17
CASSHPRTSGSPETQYF
TGTGCCAGCAGCCACCCCCGGACTAGCGGGAGTCCGGAGACCCAGTACTTC
>TRBJ1-4|TRBD1|TRBV30|-|17
CAWSGTGGRRARRTLFF
TGTGCCTGGAGTGGGACAGGGGGCCGGCGGGCACGGAGGACACTGTTTTTT
>TRBJ2-7|-|TRBV10-1|-|11
CASSLRGEQYF
TGCGCCAGCAGCCTCCGGGGCGAGCAGTACTTC
>TRBJ1-5|-|TRBV7-9|-|13
CASSYGESQPQHF
TGTGCCAGCAGCTACGGGGAGTCCCAGCCCCAGCATTTT
>TRBJ2-7|TRBD1|TRBV30|few|11
CAWGQASRQYF
TGTGCCTGGGGACAGGCGTCCAGGCAGTACTTC
>TRBJ2-1|TRBD2|TRBV3-1/TRBV3-2|-|15
CASSPPGVAGNEQFF
TGTGCCAGCAGCCCGCCGGGGGTAGCGGGAAATGAGCAGTTCTTC
>TRBJ2-5|-|TRBV5-8|-|15
CASSPRAGQGETQYF
TGTGCCAGCAGCCCCCGGGCAGGCCAGGGGGAGACCCAGTACTTC
>TRBJ1-1|TRBD1|TRBV11-3|-|15
CASRIRGTVETEAFF
TGTGCCAGCAGAATTAGGGGGACAGTCGAAACTGAAGCTTTCTTT
>TRBJ1-2|-|TRBV30|-|11
CAWNQGGGYTF
TGTGCCTGGAATCAGGGTGGCGGCTACACCTTC
>TRBJ2-7|TRBD2|TRBV5-4|-|18
CASQQRFVGGRRTYEQYF
TGTGCCAGCCAACAACGTTTCGTCGGCGGGAGGCGAACCTACGAGCAGTACTTC
>TRBJ1-5|TRBD1|TRBV7-2|-|14
CASSLGDSGGPQHF
TGTGCCAGCAGCTTAGGGGACAGTGGTGGGCCCCAGCATTTT
>TRBJ2-7|TRBD2|TRBV9|once|16
CASSVGLAGAYYEQYF
TGTGCCAGCAGCGTCGGACTAGCGGGAGCTTACTACGAGCAGTACTTC
>TRBJ2-3|-|TRBV7-2|-|17
CASSLGRGALGTDTQYF
TGTGCCAGCAGCTTAGGTCGGGGGGCGCTGGGCACAGATACGCAGTATTTT
>TRBJ2-7|TRBD1|TRBV19|-|14
CASSGTGATYEQYF
TGTGCCAGTTCGGGGACAGGGGCGACCTACGAGCAGTACTTC
>TRBJ1-2|-|TRBV5-1|-|14
CASSSDGVNYGYTF
TGCGCCAGCAGCTCGGACGGGGTTAACTATGGCTACACCTTC
>TRBJ2-4|TRBD2|TRBV11-2|-|14
CASSLDPSLAGSAF
TGTGCCAGCAGCTTAGACCCCTCCCTAGCGGGATCGGCCTTC
>TRBJ2-3|-|TRBV7-2|-|13
CASSLVGGGTQYF
TGTGCCAGCAGCTTAGTAGGGGGGGGTACGCAGTATTTT
>TRBJ1-5|-|TRBV7-9|few|14
CASSLGGGHQPQHF
TGTGCCAGCAGCTTAGGCGGGGGGCATCAGCCCCAGCATTTT
>TRBJ2-2|-|TRBV9|-|13
CASSPPGMGELFF
TGTGCCAGCAGCCCCCCAGGGATGGGGGAGCTGTTTTTT